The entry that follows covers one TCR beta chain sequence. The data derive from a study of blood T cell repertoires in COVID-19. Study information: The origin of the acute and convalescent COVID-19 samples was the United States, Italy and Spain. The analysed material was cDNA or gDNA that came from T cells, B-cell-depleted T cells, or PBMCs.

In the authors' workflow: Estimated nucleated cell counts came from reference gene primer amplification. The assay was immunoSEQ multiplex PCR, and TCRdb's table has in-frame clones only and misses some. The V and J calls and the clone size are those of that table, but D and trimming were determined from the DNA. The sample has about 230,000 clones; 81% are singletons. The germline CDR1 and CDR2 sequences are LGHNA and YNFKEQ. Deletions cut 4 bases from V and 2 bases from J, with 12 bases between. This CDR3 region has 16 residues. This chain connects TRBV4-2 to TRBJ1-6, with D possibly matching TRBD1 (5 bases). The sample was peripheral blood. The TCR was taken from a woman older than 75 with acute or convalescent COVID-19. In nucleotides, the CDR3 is TGTGCCAGCAGCCCCCTCGACAGAGCCTATAATTCACCCCTCCACTTT. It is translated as CASSPLDRAYNSPLHF.